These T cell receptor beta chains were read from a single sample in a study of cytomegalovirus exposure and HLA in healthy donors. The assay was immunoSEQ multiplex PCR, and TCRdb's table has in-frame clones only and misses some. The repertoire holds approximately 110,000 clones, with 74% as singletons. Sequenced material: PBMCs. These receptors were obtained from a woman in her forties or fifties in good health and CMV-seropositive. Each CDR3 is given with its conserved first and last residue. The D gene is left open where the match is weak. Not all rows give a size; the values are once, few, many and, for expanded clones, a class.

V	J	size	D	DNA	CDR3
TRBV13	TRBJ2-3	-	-	TGTGCCAGCAGCCGCGACAGAACAGATACGCAGTATTTT	CASSRDRTDTQYF
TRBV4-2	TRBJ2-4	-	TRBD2	TGTGCCAGCAGCCAAGATGGAGTAGCGGGGGGTCTAGCCAAAAACATTCAGTACTTC	CASSQDGVAGGLAKNIQYF
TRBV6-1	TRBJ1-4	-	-	TGTGCCAGCAGGGAAACAGGGCTGAGGGAAAAACTGTTTTTT	CASRETGLREKLFF
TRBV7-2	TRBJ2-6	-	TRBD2	TGTGCCAGCAGCTACTTAGCGGGGTCAGGGGCCAACGTCCTGACTTTC	CASSYLAGSGANVLTF
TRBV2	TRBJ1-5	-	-	TGTGCCAGCAGTAAAGTCGAGGGTCAGCCCCAGCATTTT	CASSKVEGQPQHF
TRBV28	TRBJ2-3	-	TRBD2	TGTGCCAGCAGTTTGTCGGTAGCGGGGGGGACTAGCACAGATACGCAGTATTTT	CASSLSVAGGTSTDTQYF
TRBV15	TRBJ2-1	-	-	TGTGCCACCAGCAGTGAGACAGTCTCCTACAATGAGCAGTTCTTC	CATSSETVSYNEQFF
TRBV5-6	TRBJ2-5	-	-	TGTGCCAGCAGCAGATTAAACGGCCAAGAGACCCAGTACTTC	CASSRLNGQETQYF
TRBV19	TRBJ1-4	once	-	TGTGCCAGTAGTAATAGAGGGAATGAAAAACTGTTTTTT	CASSNRGNEKLFF
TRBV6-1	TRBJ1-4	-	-	TGTGCCAGCAGCCAGACACTTGCAACTAATGAAAAACTGTTTTTT	CASSQTLATNEKLFF
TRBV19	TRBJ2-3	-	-	TGTGCCAGTAGTGGGAGGACGGGAGACACAGATACGCAGTATTTT	CASSGRTGDTDTQYF
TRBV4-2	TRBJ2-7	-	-	TGTGCCAGCAGCCAAGACCCTCAGCGGGTTAGCTCCTACGAGCAGTACTTC	CASSQDPQRVSSYEQYF
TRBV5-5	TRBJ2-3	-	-	TGTGCCAGCAGCTTGGTGGGGGGGGCAATAGATACGCAGTATTTT	CASSLVGGAIDTQYF
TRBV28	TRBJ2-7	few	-	TGTGCCAGCAGTTTAAGACAGGCAGACGGAGGGCAGTACTTC	CASSLRQADGGQYF
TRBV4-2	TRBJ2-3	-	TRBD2	TGTGCCAGCAGCCAACAGGTGGGGGGGGAAACAGATACGCAGTATTTT	CASSQQVGGETDTQYF
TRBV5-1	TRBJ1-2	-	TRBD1	TGCGCCAGCAGCTTACGAATCTCTACAGGGGTGGAAGGGGCTAACTATGGCCACACCTTC	CASSLRISTGVEGANYGHTF
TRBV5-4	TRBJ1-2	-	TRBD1	TGTGCCAGCAGCTTGGGGGGGGACAGGGGGCCTAACTATGGCTACACCTTC	CASSLGGDRGPNYGYTF
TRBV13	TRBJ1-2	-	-	TGTGCCAGCAGCTTATTCCCCGGATCTCGGGATGGCTACACCTTC	CASSLFPGSRDGYTF
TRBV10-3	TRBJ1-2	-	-	TGTGCCATCAGTGAAGACAAGTATGGCTACACCTTC	CAISEDKYGYTF
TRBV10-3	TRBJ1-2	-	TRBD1	TGTGCCATCAGTGAGTCGAAAGGAGGTGTGACAGGGCTTAACTATGGCTACACCTTC	CAISESKGGVTGLNYGYTF
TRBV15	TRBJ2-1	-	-	TGTGCCACCCGGGGTCTCTCCTACAATGAGCAGTTCTTC	CATRGLSYNEQFF
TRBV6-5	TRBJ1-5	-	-	TGTGCCAGCAGCCAGACAGCATTTAGCAATCAGCCCCAGCATTTT	CASSQTAFSNQPQHF
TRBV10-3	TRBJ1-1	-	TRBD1	TGTGCCATCAGTTCCCCAGGGGCGGCCAGGGGGTACACTGAAGCTTTCTTT	CAISSPGAARGYTEAFF
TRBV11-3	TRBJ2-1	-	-	TGTGCCAGCAGCTCGAGGTCCGGGACTGAAAGCCCATACAATGAGCAGTTCTTC	CASSSRSGTESPYNEQFF
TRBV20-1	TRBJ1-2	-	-	TGCAGTGGCGGGGCGTTTTATGGCTACACCTTC	CSGGAFYGYTF
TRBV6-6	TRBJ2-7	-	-	TGTGCCAGCAGAGAGGGTCAGGTGTCCTCCTACGAGCAGTACTTC	CASREGQVSSYEQYF
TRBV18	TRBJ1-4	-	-	TGTGCCAGCTCACGGTATAGCATCTCCAACAATGAAAAACTGTTTTTT	CASSRYSISNNEKLFF
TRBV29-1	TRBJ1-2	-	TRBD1	TGCAGCGTTTTGAAGGACAGGGGCTATGGCTACACCTTC	CSVLKDRGYGYTF
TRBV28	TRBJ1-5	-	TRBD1	TGTGCCAGCAGTTCCCTATCGACAGGGCCGTATCAGCCCCAGCATTTT	CASSSLSTGPYQPQHF
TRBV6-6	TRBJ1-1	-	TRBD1	TGTGCCAGCAGTTACTCGAGGACAGGGGTCCCCGAAGCTTTCTTT	CASSYSRTGVPEAFF
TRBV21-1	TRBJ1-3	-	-	TGTGCCAGCGGACCGGACGAGGTAGGGGTCCTGGACACCATATATTTT	CASGPDEVGVLDTIYF
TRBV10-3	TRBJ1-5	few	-	TGTGCCATCAGTGGGCAGGGCAATCAGCCCCAGCATTTT	CAISGQGNQPQHF
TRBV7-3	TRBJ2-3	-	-	TGTGCCAGCAGCCCTACCGGTCCAGATACGCAGTATTTT	CASSPTGPDTQYF